This TCR beta chain was profiled in a study of shared T cell receptors in the human thymus (dated by TCRdb to the early 2020s). Regarding the complete study: The study examined how self-reactive, shared T-cell receptor alpha chains are generated in the human thymus.

Its CDR3 holds 15 amino acids, cysteine through phenylalanine. Solely the CDR3 DNA is kept, with 45 bases framed from the first base. CDR1 and CDR2 are read off the germline V gene as MGHDK and SYGVNS. The germline ends are 13 bases apart after V is trimmed by 4 bases and J by 3 bases. The library was made by the immunoSEQ multiplex PCR assay. Entries here come from immuneACCESS through TCRdb and include only in-frame sequences with V and J called. Some clones fail to appear in such tables; in the studies checked, an unresolved V gene covers under half of the shortfall, and the cause of the remainder is unknown. This sample lists about 610,000 clones; approximately 88% were detected once. Approximately 0.01% of the sample belongs to the ten largest clones. About this clone itself: Its antigen target is currently unknown. Per-base qualities were not stored, and no clone one base away is much larger.

This sample was also put to use in a study of human thymus T cells. The second study's authors report: Immunologically healthy infants undergoing open corrective cardiac surgery for congenital heart defects in Finland were used as donors. The thymus tissue came from surgical resects taken out during corrective cardiac surgery. Usage of V and J gene segments appeared to be biased in both the thymic and the peripheral blood repertoires. The related research reported highly overlapping thymic TCR repertoires among unrelated individuals. TCR alpha and beta repertoires from roughly eight infant thymus samples and a few related peripheral blood samples were characterized in the study. Donor ages ranged from roughly 7 to 250 days, and the cohort comprised 5 to 7 male and a couple of female infants. Thymocytes were mechanically released from the tissue and were stored as pellets of roughly 10-34 million cells at -70 degrees C. Genomic DNA was extracted from frozen cell pellets with a QIAsymphony instrument. TCRB and TCRAD loci were amplified from a standardized quantity of quality-controlled genomic DNA using the immunoSEQ multiplex PCR assay. The amplicons spanned the V(D)J region and were long enough to cover the CDR3 and allow V and J genes to be identified. Amplicon sequencing was performed on an Illumina platform through the commercial immunoSEQ service. Corrections for primer bias and sequencing errors followed previously described methods, while TCRAD and TCRB definitions were based on the IMGT database. The repertoires were analysed using immunoSEQ Analyzer 3.0 and VDJTools for basic statistics, V/J segment usage, diversity estimates, rarefaction and pairwise overlap. Diversity was estimated with Chao1, ChaoE, Efron-Thisted, Shannon and inverse Simpson indices, and also on datasets down-sampled to the smallest sample. For repertoire overlap, CDR3 nucleotide sequence, V gene and J gene had to match strictly, and clustering was done by Jaccard-based multidimensional scaling. Thymus samples yielded on average approximately 840,000 unique TCRB clonotypes, compared with about 80,000 from blood samples.

This receptor was taken from a boy under three years old with a congenital heart defect. Donor details come from another sample of the same person, matched by shared clones. This chain is built from TRBV25-1 and TRBJ1-5; TRBD1 is perhaps the D gene, given 6 matching bases. The specimen sequenced was thymocytes. The CDR3 sequence is CASSVGRGHNQPQHF. Here is the DNA: TGTGCCAGCAGTGTAGGCAGGGGCCACAATCAGCCCCAGCATTTT.